One and the same sample provided the 29 T cell receptor beta chains below, sequenced in a study of vaccination effects on CD4 cells after COVID-19. The protocol was immunoSEQ multiplex PCR, while the TCRdb copy is restricted to in-frame clones and leaves out a portion. The data hold over 45,000 clones, with about 80% observed a single time. These TCRs' antigens remain unknown. It was after 10 days of culture that CD4+ T cells were isolated. This specimen was CD4+ T cells from PBMCs cultured without peptide, taken before COVID-19 vaccination. Every receptor here comes from a human donor who received a COVID-19 vaccine.

This sequence joins TRBV9 and TRBJ1-2, with D hard to call. V was clipped by 3 bases and J by 8 bases, with 8 bases between them. This CDR3 comprises 11 residues. Germline CDR1 SGDLS, CDR2 YYNGEE. The CDR3 sequence: CASSDPGGYTF. In DNA form, the CDR3 reads TGTGCCAGCAGCGACCCCGGGGGCTACACCTTC.

The chain employs TRBV2 and TRBJ1-1; no firm D call. Germline assignment: CDR1 SNHLY and CDR2 FYNNEI. The ends were cut back, 9 bases at V and 11 bases at J, with 16 bases in the middle. The CDR3 has 11 residues. CDR3 protein: CASTDRGWAFF. DNA for the CDR3: TGTGCCAGTACGGACCGAGGTTGGGCTTTCTTT.

The chain combines TRBV6-9 with TRBJ2-5; weak D call: TRBD1 (6 bases). The V and J ends lost 1 base and 3 bases respectively, with 12 bases between them. Germline V gene data show CDR1 as MNHGY and CDR2 as SVAAGI. The length of the CDR3 is 15 residues. The CDR3 loop reads CASSYYQYREETQYF. The CDR3 DNA is TGTGCCAGCAGTTATTACCAATACAGGGAAGAGACCCAGTACTTC.

Only a few counts were recorded for this clone. The J gene is TRBJ1-2, the V gene TRBV29-1; the D gene is possibly TRBD1 (5 bases). V was trimmed by 8 bases and J by 3 bases, leaving 16 bases between them. The CDR3 is 13 amino acids. The germline gives CDR1 SQVTM, CDR2 ANQGSEA. CDR3 nucleotides: TGCAGCATCAGGGACGGGTTTTACTATGGCTACACCTTC. This sequence encodes CSIRDGFYYGYTF.

The CDR3 here is CASGFGGGRDTEAFF. The CDR3 DNA reads as TGTGCTAGTGGTTTTGGCGGGGGAAGGGACACTGAAGCTTTCTTT. The rearrangement uses TRBV12-5 and TRBJ1-1; D might be TRBD1 (5 bases). Germline CDR1 LGHNT, CDR2 FRNRAP. The V end was cut by 3 bases, the J end by 3 bases, with 14 bases between. The CDR3 sequence is 15 residues long.

This chain links TRBV11-2 with TRBJ2-5; 10 bases match TRBD1. V lost 2 bases to trimming and J lost 4 bases; unmatched junction nucleotides: 7. There are 16 residues in the CDR3. Germline V CDR1 and CDR2: SGHAT, FQNNGV. This CDR3 is CASSLRQGAGGETQYF. CDR3 nucleotide sequence: TGTGCCAGCAGCTTAAGACAGGGGGCCGGGGGAGAGACCCAGTACTTC.

The chain joins TRBV5-1 to TRBJ2-5; D possibly corresponds to TRBD2 (5 bases). The CDR3 consists of 16 residues. Trimming shortened V by 6 bases and J by 1 base, and 19 bases separated the two germline ends. The germline gives CDR1 SGHRS, CDR2 YFSETQ. This CDR3 is CASNWGFGGPQETQYF. The CDR3, as DNA: TGCGCCAGCAATTGGGGTTTTGGCGGGCCCCAAGAGACCCAGTACTTC.

This clone was seen a single time. The chain recombines TRBV6-6 with TRBJ1-1; maybe TRBD1 (6 bases). The length of the CDR3 is 13 residues. V was pared by 6 bases and J by 5 bases, with 13 bases between. The germline gives CDR1 MNHNY, CDR2 SVGAGI (reference sequence). The CDR3: CASSPDRSTEAFF. The CDR3 bases are TGTGCCAGCAGCCCAGACAGGAGTACTGAAGCTTTCTTT.

The chain is built from TRBV19 and TRBJ1-3; D is unresolved. V lost 2 bases to trimming and J lost 4 bases, with 9 bases between them. This CDR3 has 14 residues. CDR1 and CDR2 from the germline V gene are LNHDA and SQIVND (reference sequence). The CDR3 loop reads CASSINGLGNTIYF. CDR3 coding DNA: TGTGCCAGTAGTATAAATGGGCTCGGAAACACCATATATTTT.

V and J are TRBV10-2 and TRBJ2-1; D unclear. Trimming removed 3 bases from V and 5 bases from J, with 11 bases in between. The germline CDR1 and CDR2 sequences are WSHSY and SAAADI. The CDR3 length is 14 residues. DNA for the CDR3: TGCGCCAGCAGTGAAGTGAGTAGAGACAATGAGCAGTTCTTC. Translated, it gives CASSEVSRDNEQFF.

The chain employs TRBV15 and TRBJ1-4; the D is unclear. Trimming stripped 5 bases from V and 2 bases from J, with 21 bases between. Germline values: CDR1 LNHNV, CDR2 YYDKDF (reference sequence). The CDR3 has 18 amino acids. CDR3 in DNA: TGTGCCACCAGCCCCCCCCTGGGAACAGCAGAGACTAATGAAAAACTGTTTTTT. It yields the protein CATSPPLGTAETNEKLFF.

The CDR3 protein is CASRYRRGTNYGYTF. DNA of the CDR3: TGTGCCAGCAGGTACCGGCGGGGGACCAACTATGGCTACACCTTC. The chain is built from TRBV11-2 and TRBJ1-2; tentative D call: TRBD1 (5 bases). CDR3 size: 15 residues. The V end lost 6 bases, the J end lost 2 bases, and 16 bases lay between the germline ends. CDR1 is SGHAT and CDR2 is FQNNGV in the germline V gene.

V gene TRBV24-1 combines with J gene TRBJ1-1; no definite D call. With 3 bases removed from V and 6 bases from J, the gap between germline ends came to 10 bases. In germline, CDR1 is KGHDR, CDR2 SFDVKD. CDR3 length equals 13 residues. The CDR3 spells CATSDPNVAEAFF. CDR3 nucleotides: TGTGCCACCAGTGATCCCAATGTGGCTGAAGCTTTCTTT.

This clone was seen a single time. The gene calls are TRBV19 and TRBJ2-5; D unresolved. Trimming took 3 bases from V and 1 from J, leaving 12 bases between them. The CDR3 spans 15 residues. The germline V gene encodes CDR1 LNHDA and CDR2 SQIVND (reference sequence). The CDR3 region is CASSIRSWIQETQYF. The CDR3 DNA is TGTGCCAGTAGTATTCGTAGCTGGATCCAAGAGACCCAGTACTTC.

The chain has TRBV19 and TRBJ2-7; TRBD1 agrees at 8 bases. Germline CDR1 LNHDA, CDR2 SQIVND (reference sequence). After removal of 9 bases from V and 2 bases from J, the junction contained 6 bases not matched to a gene. The CDR3 length is 13 residues. CDR3 in amino acids: CASYLDRAYEQYV. CDR3 nucleotides: TGTGCCAGCTACCTGGACAGGGCCTACGAGCAGTACGTC.

This clone was seen a few times. The gene calls are TRBV6-2 or TRBV6-3 and TRBJ2-7, with a weak D call TRBD2 (5 bases). V was shortened by 5 bases and J by 4 bases, with 6 bases between the two germline ends. The CDR3 contains 11 residues. Germline CDR1 and CDR2: MNHEY and SVGEGT. CDR3 residues: CASSEGYEQYV. CDR3 coding DNA: TGTGCCAGCAGTGAGGGATACGAGCAGTACGTC.

V is TRBV6-5 and J is TRBJ1-2; 10 bases fit TRBD1. The junction had 2 bases not matched to a gene; V was cut back by 5 bases and J by 5 bases. Germline V lookup: CDR1 MNHEY, CDR2 SVGAGI. The CDR3 extends over 13 amino acids. In DNA form, the CDR3 reads TGTGCCAGCAGTAGGACAGGGGGATATGGCTACACCTTC. Its protein product is CASSRTGGYGYTF.

This clone was seen just once. The chain uses TRBV3-1 (or the pseudogene TRBV3-2) and TRBJ2-5; 9 positions match TRBD2. The CDR3 covers 13 residues. With 3 bases clipped from V and 5 bases from J, the junction kept 1 base outside the gene matches. Germline lookup yields CDR1 LGHDT and CDR2 YNNKEL (reference sequence). The CDR3 sequence: CASSQRGGETQYF. CDR3 coding DNA: TGTGCCAGCAGCCAGCGGGGGGGTGAGACCCAGTACTTC.

The CDR3 is CASSVGGAVETQYF. Written as DNA, the CDR3 is TGTGCCAGCAGCGTCGGGGGGGCCGTCGAGACCCAGTACTTC. The chain joins TRBV5-4 to TRBJ2-5, with 8 bases lining up with TRBD2. J lost 5 bases, V lost 4 bases, and 7 bases had no gene match. The CDR3 has 14 residues. Germline V gives CDR1 SGHNT, CDR2 YYREEE (reference sequence).

A single count supports this clone. V usage is TRBV5-4 and J usage is TRBJ2-3; a possible D gene is TRBD1 (8 bases). Germline CDR1 SGHNT, CDR2 YYREEE (reference sequence). The CDR3 consists of 15 residues. Trimming removed 2 bases from V and 1 base from J, with 11 bases in between. The CDR3 loop reads CASSLTGGGTDTQYF. The CDR3 DNA reads as TGTGCCAGCAGCTTAACAGGGGGGGGCACAGATACGCAGTATTTT.

The table lists this clone with a count of one. The chain recombines TRBV6-1 with TRBJ1-6; D remains unclear. V lost 2 bases, J lost 10 bases, and 18 bases lay in between. This CDR3 has 16 amino acids. Per germline, CDR1 MNHNS and CDR2 SASEGT. CDR3 sequence: CASSEIGTAEGSPLHF. The CDR3 DNA follows: TGTGCCAGCAGTGAAATCGGTACGGCGGAGGGATCACCCCTCCACTTT.

This chain links TRBV2 with TRBJ1-2, with 7 bases lining up with TRBD1. The CDR3 sequence is 15 residues long. V shed 2 bases, J shed 8 bases, and the junction held 11 bases outside the gene matches. Germline V CDR1 and CDR2: SNHLY, FYNNEI. This CDR3 is CASSELGQGEYGYTF. The CDR3 DNA follows: TGTGCCAGCAGTGAATTGGGTCAGGGGGAGTACGGCTACACCTTC.

The rearrangement links TRBV6-5 to TRBJ1-3; D gene unclear. V was clipped by 2 bases and J by 0 bases, with 11 bases between them. Germline V CDR1 and CDR2: MNHEY, SVGAGI. The CDR3 is 16 residues long. Here the CDR3 DNA reads TGTGCCAGCAGTTACAGGGCCAGGAGCTCTGGAAACACCATATATTTT. This codes for CASSYRARSSGNTIYF.

This chain joins TRBV19 and TRBJ1-2, with D maybe TRBD1 (6 bases). V was clipped by 1 base and J by 4 bases, with 16 bases between them. The CDR3 length is 16 residues. Germline V gene data show CDR1 as LNHDA and CDR2 as SQIVND (reference sequence). The CDR3 DNA follows: TGTGCCAGTAGTATAGGTGGCCTCGGGGGCGGCTATGGCTACACCTTC. This translates into CASSIGGLGGGYGYTF.

The rearrangement uses TRBV12-3 or TRBV12-4 and TRBJ1-2, with TRBD1 matching 7 bases. The CDR3 loop spans 13 amino acids. The junction had 8 bases not matched to a gene; V was cut back by 6 bases and J by 7 bases. The CDR3 protein is CASRNTGVIGYTF. Written as DNA, the CDR3 is TGTGCCAGCAGAAATACAGGGGTTATTGGCTACACCTTC.

The chain joins TRBV6-5 to TRBJ2-7, with 7 bases identical to TRBD1. V was clipped by 5 bases and J by 0 bases; unmatched bases: 7. The CDR3 covers 15 residues. Germline V CDR1 and CDR2: MNHEY, SVGAGI. CDR3 nucleotide sequence: TGTGCCAGCAGTACCCGGGACAGCTACTCCTACGAGCAGTACGTC. Its translation: CASSTRDSYSYEQYV.

This clone appeared a few times. CDR3 nucleotide sequence: TGTGCCAGCAGCTTGGGGGCCGGGCATGAAAAACTGTTTTTT. This gives the protein CASSLGAGHEKLFF. The rearrangement uses TRBV7-9 and TRBJ1-4; D is possibly TRBD1 (6 bases). The germline V gene has CDR1 SEHNR and CDR2 FQNEAQ (reference sequence). CDR3 length equals 14 residues. V dropped 3 bases and J dropped 6 bases, with 11 bases sitting between them. The whole variable domain, remainder taken from reference TRBV7-9 and TRBJ1-4, is DTGVSQNPRHKITKRGQNVTFRCDPISEHNRLYWYRQTLGQGPEFLTYFQNEAQLEKSRLLSDRFSAERPKGSFSTLEIQRTEQGDSAMYLCASSLGAGHEKLFFGSGTQLSVL.

This clone was detected once. The CDR3 spells CASSETSYEQYV. The CDR3 region has the DNA TGTGCCAGCAGTGAAACTTCCTACGAGCAGTACGTC. The genes are TRBV2 and TRBJ2-7; D is undetermined. CDR3 length: 12 residues. Trimming pared 2 bases from V and 1 base from J, leaving 3 bases between. In germline, CDR1 is SNHLY, CDR2 FYNNEI.

The CDR3 here is CASSDAYYRGNTEAFF. CDR3 nucleotide sequence: TGTGCCAGCAGTGACGCCTATTACAGGGGGAACACTGAAGCTTTCTTT. The rearrangement links TRBV6-1 to TRBJ1-1, with 7 bases fitting TRBD1. Germline V gene sequence: CDR1 MNHNS, CDR2 SASEGT. The CDR3 loop spans 16 amino acids. Trimming at V came to 3 bases and at J to 1 base, leaving 8 bases not matched to a gene.